This T cell receptor (beta chain) was recorded in a study of CD8 T cells in ankylosing spondylitis. Overall study findings and caveats: Ankylosing spondylitis blood appeared to be characterized by a TCR beta motif of 8 or 9 highly homologous variants. Disease-linked clones, CD8+, were relatively rare in peripheral blood. Reportedly, matched ankylosing spondylitis synovial fluid was significantly enriched for disease-linked clones.

This clonotype has a handful of counts. The antigen is unknown. A quantitative 5'-RACE method, one with molecular barcodes, was used to make TCR beta libraries. One entry per CDR3 protein results from TCRdb running MiXCR on the 5' RACE reads. The sample consists of some 130,000 distinct CDR3 sequences, about 7% of them appearing once. The CDR3 spans 18 residues. From germline, CDR1 is SGHKS and CDR2 YYEKEE (reference sequence). V lost 4 bases to trimming and J lost 4 bases; unmatched junction nucleotides: 11. Material: blood, either unsorted or a sorted T cell fraction (not recorded which). This clonotype was sampled from a female donor with ankylosing spondylitis or in good health (not recorded which). This chain uses TRBV5-5 with TRBJ2-3; TRBD2 aligns across 14 bases. CDR3 amino acids: CASSIGTSGGLGADTQYF. CDR3 nucleotide sequence: TGTGCCAGCAGCATTGGGACTAGCGGGGGATTAGGCGCAGATACGCAGTATTTT.